A selection of T cell receptor beta chains follows, all from one sample in a study. TCRdb ran MiXCR on the RT-PCR reads and lists one entry per CDR3 protein. The sample records 550,000 to 750,000 distinct CDR3 sequences, approximately 15% being singletons. The sequenced sample was memory CD4+ T cells from blood. These TCRs come from a female donor in good health, serving as a healthy control. CDR3s include the opening cysteine and the closing phenylalanine or tryptophan.

>TRBV5-1
CASSLAGAGDLYEQYF
>TRBV5-1
CASKQGQGNTEAFF
>TRBV29-1
CSVSTGGLGEKLFF
>TRBV27
CASSSVGGTMNEQFF
>TRBV20-1
CSARDQHF
>TRBV7-2
CASSSGLAGVGEQFF
>TRBV24-1
CATGGQGGDTQYF
>TRBV5-4
CASSLPKRGDEQYF
>TRBV12-3/TRBV12-4
CASSLAGDFANEQFF
>TRBV20-1
CSAASGRGGETQYF
>TRBV19
CASSKDRGVEDTQYF
>TRBV7-2
CASSLNRGGAETQYF
>TRBV20-1
CSASISAMGKLFF
>TRBV12-3/TRBV12-4
CASSLIGARGYTF
>TRBV2
CASRRGTANEKLFF
>TRBV7-2
CASSLDRLVRGYTF
>TRBV20-1
CSLSSETQYF
>TRBV10-3
CAMKAGGLGNEQFF
>TRBV5-1
CASSLDGRLDIQYF
>TRBV9
CASSVGNAGAKNIKYF
>TRBV27
CASSTVDGYEAFF
>TRBV28
CASGPSGPRSYEQYF
>TRBV7-3
CASSATGWNTEAFF
>TRBV3-1
CASSQRGANTEAFF
>TRBV6-6
CASRTGVQTQYF
>TRBV4-3
CASSHRGGGASTGELFF
>TRBV6-6
CASSSPGVSDTQYF
>TRBV29-1
CSVERQDRVQETQYF
>TRBV25-1
CASSATGGDSPLHF
>TRBV12-3/TRBV12-4
CASSFPQQEAFF
>TRBV29-1
CSVEGGYEQFF
>TRBV20-1
CSVSTRRRETQYF
>TRBV27
CASSLDRDRGSEQYF
>TRBV25-1
CASSDWTSGPYEQYF
>TRBV20-1
CSSYRASRYEQYF